This TCR beta chain came from a study of blood T cell repertoires in COVID-19. Study-wide background: Acute and convalescent COVID-19 samples came from the United States, Italy and Spain.

The CDR3 has 14 residues. The germline CDR1 and CDR2 sequences are PRHDT and FYEKMQ (reference sequence). Trimming shortened V by 5 bases and J by 8 bases, and 18 bases separated the two germline ends. Authors' analysis steps: Counts of nucleated cells, estimated from reference gene primer amplification, were obtained. The table came from immunoSEQ multiplex PCR; TCRdb's copy has only in-frame clones and leaves some out. V and J calls and clone size are those listed in that table; D and trimming were worked out from the DNA. This sample has around 250,000 clones, with about 89% found just once. The source material was peripheral blood. The sequence was obtained from a man between 40 and 49 years old with active or convalescent COVID-19. V is TRBV13 and J is TRBJ1-1; D gene unclear. CDR3 loop: CASSRSEGGVEAFF. CDR3 DNA: TGTGCCAGCAGCCGCTCCGAGGGCGGGGTAGAAGCTTTCTTT.